Reported below is one TCR beta chain. Original data processing: Researchers report that nucleated cell counts were estimated from reference gene primer amplification. Assay used: immunoSEQ multiplex PCR; TCRdb lists only in-frame clones, some missing. The V and J calls and clone size are taken from that table; D and trimming were inferred from the DNA. In the table there are approximately 89,000 clones, 70% to 90% of which are singletons. The data were obtained in a study of blood T cell repertoires in COVID-19. Turning to the study itself: The United States, Italy and Spain provided the acute and convalescent COVID-19 samples. Sample material is recorded as cDNA or gDNA derived from T cells, B-cell-depleted T cells, or PBMCs.

The sequencing input was peripheral blood. The sequence came from a woman in her 70s with acute or convalescent COVID-19.

This chain's CDR3 is CASSPGLNTEAFF. The CDR3 region has the DNA TGTGCCAGCTCACCGGGGCTGAACACTGAAGCTTTCTTT. The rearrangement uses TRBV18 and TRBJ1-1; D may be TRBD1 (5 bases). The CDR3 is 13 amino acids. V dropped 3 bases and J dropped 0 bases, with 5 bases sitting between them. The germline V gene encodes CDR1 KGHSH and CDR2 LQKENI. The full variable domain, completed using reference TRBV18 and TRBJ1-1, is NAGVMQNPRHLVRRRGQEARLRCSPMKGHSHVYWYRQLPEEGLKFMVYLQKENIIDESGMPKERFSAEFPKEGPSILRIQQVVRGDSAAYFCASSPGLNTEAFFGQGTRLTVV.